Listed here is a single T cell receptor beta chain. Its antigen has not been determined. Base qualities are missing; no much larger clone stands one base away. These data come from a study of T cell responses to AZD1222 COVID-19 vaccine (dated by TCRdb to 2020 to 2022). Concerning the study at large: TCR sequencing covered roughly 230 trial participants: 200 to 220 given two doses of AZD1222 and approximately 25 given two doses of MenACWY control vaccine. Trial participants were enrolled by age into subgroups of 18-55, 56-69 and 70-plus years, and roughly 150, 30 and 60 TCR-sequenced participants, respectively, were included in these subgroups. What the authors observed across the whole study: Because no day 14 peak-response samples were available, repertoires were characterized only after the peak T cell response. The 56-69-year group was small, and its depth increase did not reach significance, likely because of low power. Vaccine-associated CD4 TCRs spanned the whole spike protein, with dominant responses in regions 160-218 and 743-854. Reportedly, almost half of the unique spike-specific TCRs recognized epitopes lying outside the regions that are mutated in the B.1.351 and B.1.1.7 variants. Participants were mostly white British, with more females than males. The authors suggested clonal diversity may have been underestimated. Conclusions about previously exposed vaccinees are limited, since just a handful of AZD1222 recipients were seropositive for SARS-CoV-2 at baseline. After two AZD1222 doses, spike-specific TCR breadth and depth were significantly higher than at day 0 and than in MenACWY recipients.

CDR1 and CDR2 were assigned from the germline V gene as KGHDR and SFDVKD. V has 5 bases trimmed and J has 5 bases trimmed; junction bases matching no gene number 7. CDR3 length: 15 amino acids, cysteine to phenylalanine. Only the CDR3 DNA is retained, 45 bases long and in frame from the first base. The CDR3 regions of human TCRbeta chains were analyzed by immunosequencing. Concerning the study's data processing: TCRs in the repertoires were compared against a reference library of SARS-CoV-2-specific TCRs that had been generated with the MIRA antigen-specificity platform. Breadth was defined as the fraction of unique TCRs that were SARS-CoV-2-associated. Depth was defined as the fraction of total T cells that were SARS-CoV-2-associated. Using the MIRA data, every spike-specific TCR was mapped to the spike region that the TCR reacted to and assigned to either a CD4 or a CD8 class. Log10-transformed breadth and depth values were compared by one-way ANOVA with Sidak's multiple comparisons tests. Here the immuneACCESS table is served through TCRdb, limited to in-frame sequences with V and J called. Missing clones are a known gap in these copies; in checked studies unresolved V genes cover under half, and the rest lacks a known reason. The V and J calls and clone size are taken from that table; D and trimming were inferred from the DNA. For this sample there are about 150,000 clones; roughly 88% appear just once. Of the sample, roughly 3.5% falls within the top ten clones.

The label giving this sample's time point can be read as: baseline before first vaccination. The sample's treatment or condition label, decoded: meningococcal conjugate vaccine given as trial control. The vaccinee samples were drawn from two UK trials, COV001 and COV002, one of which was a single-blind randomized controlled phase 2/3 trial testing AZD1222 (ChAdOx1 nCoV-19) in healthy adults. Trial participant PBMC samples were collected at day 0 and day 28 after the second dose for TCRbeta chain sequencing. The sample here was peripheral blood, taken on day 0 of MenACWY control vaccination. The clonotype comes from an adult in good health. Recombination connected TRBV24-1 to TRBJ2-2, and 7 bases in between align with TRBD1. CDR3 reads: CATSVGQGETGELFF. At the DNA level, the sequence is TGTGCCACCAGTGTAGGGCAGGGGGAAACCGGGGAGCTGTTTTTT.